The clone carrying this TCR beta chain was observed a few times. This sample is drawn from a study of long-term antiretroviral therapy in people with HIV. Germline V lookup: CDR1 MNHNS, CDR2 SASEGT. The CDR3 is 14 residues long. Trimming cost V 8 bases and J 9 bases; bases outside gene matches: 11. Sequencing relied on immunoSEQ assay v3.0, run at survey level. Produced via immunoSEQ multiplex PCR; TCRdb's table is partial and in-frame only. This sample yields about 13,000 clones, of which 70% to 80% are seen a single time; around 15% belongs to the top ten. The receptor comes from a woman younger than 35 with HIV. This sample comprised unsorted PBMCs, obtained 1.3 years after starting antiretroviral therapy. The rearrangement uses TRBV6-1 and TRBJ2-1, with TRBD2 matching 9 bases. CDR3 protein: CASPNTSGSPEQFF. In DNA form, the CDR3 reads TGTGCCAGCCCAAATACTAGCGGGTCCCCTGAGCAGTTCTTC.